These 14 T cell receptor beta chains came from one sample sequenced in a study of identical twins. TCRdb analysed the 5' RACE reads with MiXCR anew, one entry per CDR3 protein. The data show under 900,000 distinct CDR3 sequences, 9% to 15% seen once. These sequences were also reported in another study, on yellow fever vaccine responses in identical twins.

Sequenced: PBMCs. These receptors were obtained from a woman younger than 30 in good health.

This clonotype was found many times. The chain is built from TRBV27 and TRBJ2-2; D remains ambiguous. This CDR3 is 15 amino acids long. V lost 2 bases, J lost 4 bases, and 11 bases lay in between. The germline gives CDR1 MNHEY, CDR2 SMNVEV (reference sequence). The CDR3 DNA reads TGTGCCAGCAGTTTACTGGGAAGTGTCACCGGGGAGCTGTTTTTT. Translating gives CASSLLGSVTGELFF.

This clonotype has more than one count but fewer than ten. V and J are TRBV20-1 and TRBJ1-5; D might be TRBD1 (5 bases). Germline CDR1 reads DFQATT; CDR2 reads SNEGSKA (reference sequence). The CDR3 is 13 amino acids. Between the trimmed V and J ends, which lost 5 bases and 5 bases, there was a span of 13 bases. CDR3 sequence (DNA): TGCAGTGCTTGTAGGGGAGGGGATCAGCCCCAGCATTTT. It encodes CSACRGGDQPQHF.

This chain's CDR3 is CASSWTSGGNEQFF. Written as DNA, the CDR3 is TGTGCCAGCAGTTGGACTAGCGGGGGCAATGAGCAGTTCTTC. The rearrangement links TRBV2 to TRBJ2-1; TRBD2 matches 13 bases. The V gene's germline CDR1 is SNHLY and CDR2 FYNNEI. The length of the CDR3 is 14 residues. J lost 6 bases, V lost 5 bases, and 1 base had no gene match.

This clonotype appeared a few times. V gene TRBV5-1 combines with J gene TRBJ2-5; 9 positions agree with TRBD2. Germline values: CDR1 SGHRS, CDR2 YFSETQ. V was pared by 7 bases and J by 2 bases, with 9 bases of the junction left unmatched. The CDR3 loop spans 15 amino acids. This chain's CDR3 is CASRERLAAQETQYF. The DNA of the CDR3 is TGCGCCAGCCGGGAGAGACTAGCGGCTCAAGAGACCCAGTACTTC.

This chain connects TRBV12-3 or TRBV12-4 to TRBJ2-1; TRBD2 might be the D (6 bases). V was trimmed by 5 bases and J by 2 bases, leaving 16 bases between them. The CDR3 has 16 residues. As DNA, the CDR3 is TGTGCCAGCAGTCACCGACTAGTTGGGGCCTACAATGAGCAGTTCTTC. Translation: CASSHRLVGAYNEQFF.

This clonotype was counted ten times or more. The chain combines TRBV7-9 with TRBJ2-7; 9 positions match TRBD2. The ends lost 5 bases at V and 2 bases at J; junction bases unmatched: 10. Germline-derived CDR1 and CDR2 are SEHNR and FQNEAQ (reference sequence). This CDR3 has 16 residues. CDR3 in DNA: TGTGCCAGCAGCCCACCAAACGGACTAGCGACCTACGAGCAGTACTTC. Protein: CASSPPNGLATYEQYF.

This clonotype occurred many times. The V gene is TRBV9, the J gene TRBJ1-6, with 8 positions matching TRBD1. V gave up 5 bases and J gave up 9 bases; unmatched junction bases: 7. The germline V gene encodes CDR1 SGDLS and CDR2 YYNGEE. This CDR3 comprises 14 residues. The CDR3, as DNA: TGTGCCAGCAGTCCCGGGACAGGCGTTTCACCCCTCCACTTT. Translating gives CASSPGTGVSPLHF.

This clonotype turned up a few times. The chain recombines TRBV7-2 with TRBJ2-1; 7 bases line up with TRBD1. The junction had 11 bases not matched to a gene; V was cut back by 5 bases and J by 4 bases. This CDR3 comprises 16 residues. The germline CDR1 and CDR2 sequences are SGHTA and FQGNSA. This CDR3 is CASSQYSGTAYNEQFF. CDR3 nucleotides: TGTGCCAGCAGCCAATACTCCGGGACAGCATACAATGAGCAGTTCTTC.

This clonotype appeared many times. The chain recombines TRBV12-3 or TRBV12-4 with TRBJ1-1; D might be TRBD1 (6 bases). The CDR3 contains 14 residues. Between the trimmed V and J ends, which lost 6 bases and 4 bases, there was a span of 15 bases. CDR3 amino acids: CASSYREASTEAFF. In DNA, the CDR3 is TGTGCCAGCAGCTACAGGGAGGCCTCCACTGAAGCTTTCTTT.

The chain is built from TRBV9 and TRBJ1-6; D remains unclear. The CDR3 length is 13 residues. Trimming cost V 4 bases and J 9 bases, with 11 bases left between them. Germline V gene data show CDR1 as SGDLS and CDR2 as YYNGEE. The CDR3 protein is CASSPGEGSPLHF. The CDR3 DNA sequence: TGTGCCAGCAGCCCGGGTGAGGGTTCACCCCTCCACTTT.

J is TRBJ2-2 and V is TRBV12-3 or TRBV12-4; the D gene is possibly TRBD2 (5 bases). This CDR3 comprises 16 residues. Trimming pared 4 bases from V and 0 bases from J, leaving 12 bases between. CDR3 in amino acids: CASSWASSSNTGELFF. The CDR3 nucleotides are TGTGCCAGCAGTTGGGCTAGCTCTTCGAACACCGGGGAGCTGTTTTTT.

This clonotype occurred a few times. The chain is built from TRBV29-1 and TRBJ2-3, with D hard to call. Germline V gene data show CDR1 as SQVTM and CDR2 as ANQGSEA. CDR3 length: 12 amino acids. The CDR3 region is CTEGPNLDTQYF. CDR3 in DNA: TGCACCGAAGGCCCAAACCTGGATACGCAGTATTTT.

V gene TRBV11-2 combines with J gene TRBJ2-5; no firm D call. Germline V gene sequence: CDR1 SGHAT, CDR2 FQNNGV. This CDR3 has 13 residues. V gave up 3 bases and J gave up 0 bases, with 5 bases separating them. CDR3 loop: CASSFGDQETQYF. The CDR3 coding sequence is TGTGCCAGCAGCTTTGGGGACCAAGAGACCCAGTACTTC.

This rearrangement joins TRBV5-1 to TRBJ2-2, with D uncertain. Deletions cut 0 bases from V and 11 bases from J, with 5 bases between. From germline, CDR1 is SGHRS and CDR2 YFSETQ. CDR3 size: 11 residues. The CDR3, as DNA: TGCGCCAGCAGCTTGGGACCCGAGCTGTTTTTT. Protein: CASSLGPELFF. Together with reference TRBV5-1 and TRBJ2-2, the CDR3 gives the full variable domain: KAGVTQTPRYLIKTRGQQVTLSCSPISGHRSVSWYQQTPGQGLQFLFEYFSETQRNKGNFPGRFSGRQFSNSRSEMNVSTLELGDSALYLCASSLGPELFFGEGSRLTVL.